The rows below give T cell receptor beta chains drawn from one sample of a study of cytomegalovirus exposure and HLA in healthy donors. Assay: immunoSEQ multiplex PCR; the TCRdb copy retains only in-frame clones and omits some. The sample comprises about 200,000 clones, about nine tenths of which are singletons, and 1.5% to 2.5% rests with the top ten. Sequenced sample: PBMCs. These receptors were taken from a woman aged 18-29 years in good health and CMV-seropositive. The CDR3 runs from the conserved cysteine through the conserved F or W. The D gene is left open where the match is weak. Size is stated for part of the rows, as once, few or many counts, or as a class when the clone is expanded.

j_gene: TRBJ1-4; v_gene: TRBV7-9; abundance: -; d_gene: TRBD1; len: 16; CDR3nt: TGTGCCAGCAGCAGTTCGGGACAGGGAAGGGGTGAAAAACTGTTTTTT; CDR3aa: CASSSSGQGRGEKLFF
j_gene: TRBJ1-1; v_gene: TRBV28; abundance: -; d_gene: TRBD1; len: 12; CDR3nt: TGTGCCAGCCGGACAGGGAACACTGAAGCTTTCTTT; CDR3aa: CASRTGNTEAFF
j_gene: TRBJ2-1; v_gene: TRBV7-3; abundance: -; d_gene: -; len: 13; CDR3nt: TGTGCCAGCAGCCCGCGGGGAAACAATGAGCAGTTCTTC; CDR3aa: CASSPRGNNEQFF
j_gene: TRBJ2-1; v_gene: TRBV29-1; abundance: -; d_gene: -; len: 10; CDR3nt: TGCAGCGTCGGTTACAATGAGCAGTTCTTC; CDR3aa: CSVGYNEQFF
j_gene: TRBJ1-2; v_gene: TRBV5-1; abundance: once; d_gene: TRBD1; len: 15; CDR3nt: TGCGCCAGCAGCCCGGGGGACAGGGACTTTCTTGGCTACACCTTC; CDR3aa: CASSPGDRDFLGYTF
j_gene: TRBJ1-1; v_gene: TRBV28; abundance: few; d_gene: -; len: 16; CDR3nt: TGTGCCAGCAGGAGATTCGCCCGGACTGGCGGAACTGAAGCTTTCTTT; CDR3aa: CASRRFARTGGTEAFF
j_gene: TRBJ2-7; v_gene: TRBV11-2; abundance: -; d_gene: TRBD2; len: 14; CDR3nt: TGTGCCACCTCGAGGACTAGCGGGATCTACGAGCAGTACTTC; CDR3aa: CATSRTSGIYEQYF
j_gene: TRBJ2-7; v_gene: TRBV7-6; abundance: -; d_gene: TRBD1; len: 14; CDR3nt: TGTGCCAGCAGCTTAGGGGACAGGGGCTACGAGCAGTACTTC; CDR3aa: CASSLGDRGYEQYF
j_gene: TRBJ2-1; v_gene: TRBV4-1; abundance: once; d_gene: TRBD2; len: 16; CDR3nt: TGCGCCAGCAGCCAGCCACTAGCGGGGGCTTACAATGAGCAGTTCTTC; CDR3aa: CASSQPLAGAYNEQFF
j_gene: TRBJ2-7; v_gene: TRBV11-2; abundance: once; d_gene: TRBD2; len: 17; CDR3nt: TGTGCCAGCAGCTTTATGCGGTCACGGCTAGCGGGCTACGAGCAGTACTTC; CDR3aa: CASSFMRSRLAGYEQYF
j_gene: TRBJ2-1; v_gene: TRBV19; abundance: -; d_gene: TRBD2; len: 16; CDR3nt: TGTGCCAGTAGGGGGACTAGCGGGTTCCTGGACAATGAGCAGTTCTTC; CDR3aa: CASRGTSGFLDNEQFF
j_gene: TRBJ2-7; v_gene: TRBV6-5; abundance: -; d_gene: TRBD1; len: 15; CDR3nt: TGTGCCAGCAGTAGGGGGACAGGGGTTTACTACGAGCAGTACTTC; CDR3aa: CASSRGTGVYYEQYF
j_gene: TRBJ2-7; v_gene: TRBV9; abundance: -; d_gene: TRBD1; len: 14; CDR3nt: TGTGCCAGCAGCGTCGGACAGGGGGCCTACGAGCAGTACTTC; CDR3aa: CASSVGQGAYEQYF
j_gene: TRBJ2-1; v_gene: TRBV5-1; abundance: -; d_gene: TRBD2; len: 17; CDR3nt: TGCGCCAGCAGCTTGGGACTAGCGGGAGCATACTACAATGAGCAGTTCTTC; CDR3aa: CASSLGLAGAYYNEQFF
j_gene: TRBJ2-7; v_gene: TRBV5-6; abundance: few; d_gene: -; len: 11; CDR3nt: TGTGCCAGCAGCCGGCTAGACGAGCAGTACTTC; CDR3aa: CASSRLDEQYF
j_gene: TRBJ1-2; v_gene: TRBV5-4; abundance: -; d_gene: -; len: 14; CDR3nt: TGTGCCAGCAGCTTGGTGGCAGGGTACTATGGCTACACCTTC; CDR3aa: CASSLVAGYYGYTF
j_gene: TRBJ2-5; v_gene: TRBV5-1; abundance: -; d_gene: -; len: 16; CDR3nt: TGCGCCAGCAGCCCACTAGGGAGTTTGCGGCAAGAGACCCAGTACTTC; CDR3aa: CASSPLGSLRQETQYF
j_gene: TRBJ2-5; v_gene: TRBV2; abundance: -; d_gene: -; len: 12; CDR3nt: TGTGCCAGCAGCGTTGTCCCCGAGACCCAGTACTTC; CDR3aa: CASSVVPETQYF
j_gene: TRBJ2-1; v_gene: TRBV27; abundance: -; d_gene: TRBD2; len: 16; CDR3nt: TGTGCCAGCAGTTTTGCGGGAGGGATCTCCTACAATGAGCAGTTCTTC; CDR3aa: CASSFAGGISYNEQFF
j_gene: TRBJ2-2; v_gene: TRBV6-5; abundance: -; d_gene: TRBD1; len: 15; CDR3nt: TGTGCCAGCATCCCCGGACAGGGATTCACCGGGGAGCTGTTTTTT; CDR3aa: CASIPGQGFTGELFF
j_gene: TRBJ2-2; v_gene: TRBV13; abundance: -; d_gene: -; len: 16; CDR3nt: TGTGCCAGCAGCCTACTGACTAGTTCGGTTACCGGGGAGCTGTTTTTT; CDR3aa: CASSLLTSSVTGELFF
j_gene: TRBJ2-7; v_gene: TRBV10-3; abundance: -; d_gene: TRBD2; len: 14; CDR3nt: TGTGCCATCAGTGAGGGGCTAGCGGCCTACGAGCAGTACTTC; CDR3aa: CAISEGLAAYEQYF
j_gene: TRBJ1-1; v_gene: TRBV2; abundance: -; d_gene: -; len: 14; CDR3nt: TGTGCCAGCAGTGATTTGGCTTTGAACACTGAAGCTTTCTTT; CDR3aa: CASSDLALNTEAFF
j_gene: TRBJ1-1; v_gene: TRBV2; abundance: few; d_gene: -; len: 13; CDR3nt: TGTGCCAGCACGGAGGAGGCGGACAGTGAAGCTTTCTTT; CDR3aa: CASTEEADSEAFF
j_gene: TRBJ2-2; v_gene: TRBV10-3; abundance: -; d_gene: TRBD2; len: 16; CDR3nt: TGTGCCATCAGTGAGTCTGGTTCCACTAGCGGCGGGGAGCTGTTTTTT; CDR3aa: CAISESGSTSGGELFF
j_gene: TRBJ1-1; v_gene: TRBV6-6; abundance: once; d_gene: TRBD1; len: 16; CDR3nt: TGTGCCAGCAGTTCTGGACAGGGGGCTTATGACACTGAAGCTTTCTTT; CDR3aa: CASSSGQGAYDTEAFF
j_gene: TRBJ2-1; v_gene: TRBV5-1; abundance: -; d_gene: -; len: 13; CDR3nt: TGCGCCAGCAGCTTGGCCGGGAACAATGAGCAGTTCTTC; CDR3aa: CASSLAGNNEQFF
j_gene: TRBJ2-7; v_gene: TRBV5-4; abundance: -; d_gene: TRBD2; len: 15; CDR3nt: TGTGCCAGCAGAACTAGCGGGAGGGCCTTAGGAGAGCAGTACTTC; CDR3aa: CASRTSGRALGEQYF
j_gene: TRBJ2-1; v_gene: TRBV9; abundance: -; d_gene: TRBD1; len: 17; CDR3nt: TGTGCCAGCAGCCCAATGGGACAGGACAGCTCCTACAATGAGCAGTTCTTC; CDR3aa: CASSPMGQDSSYNEQFF
j_gene: TRBJ2-3; v_gene: TRBV9; abundance: -; d_gene: TRBD2; len: 19; CDR3nt: TGTGCCAGCAGCGTAGAATCTAGCGGGACCCTTATTAGCACAGATACGCAGTATTTT; CDR3aa: CASSVESSGTLISTDTQYF
j_gene: TRBJ2-1; v_gene: TRBV19; abundance: -; d_gene: TRBD2; len: 14; CDR3nt: TGTGCCAGTAGTCTAGCGGTCCTCTACAATGAGCAGTTCTTC; CDR3aa: CASSLAVLYNEQFF
j_gene: TRBJ2-3; v_gene: TRBV5-8; abundance: -; d_gene: -; len: 12; CDR3nt: TGTGCCAGCAGCTTACACACAGATACGCAGTATTTT; CDR3aa: CASSLHTDTQYF
j_gene: TRBJ2-5; v_gene: TRBV4-1; abundance: -; d_gene: TRBD1; len: 16; CDR3nt: TGCGCCAGCAGCCAAGTCCCCGGGACAGGGGGCGAGACCCAGTACTTC; CDR3aa: CASSQVPGTGGETQYF
j_gene: TRBJ1-2; v_gene: TRBV27; abundance: -; d_gene: -; len: 13; CDR3nt: TGTGCCAGCAGGAACACAGGATTCTATGGCTACACCTTC; CDR3aa: CASRNTGFYGYTF
j_gene: TRBJ1-5; v_gene: TRBV30; abundance: -; d_gene: TRBD1; len: 14; CDR3nt: TGTGCCTGGACCCGGACAGGTCGGAATCAGCCCCAGCATTTT; CDR3aa: CAWTRTGRNQPQHF
j_gene: TRBJ2-3; v_gene: TRBV27; abundance: -; d_gene: -; len: 15; CDR3nt: TGTGCCAGCAGTTTAGGCACAGGGTTGACAGATACGCAGTATTTT; CDR3aa: CASSLGTGLTDTQYF
j_gene: TRBJ1-2; v_gene: TRBV6-5; abundance: -; d_gene: TRBD1; len: 15; CDR3nt: TGTGCCAGCAGTTACTCGAGACAGGGAGGCTATGGCTACACCTTC; CDR3aa: CASSYSRQGGYGYTF
j_gene: TRBJ1-1; v_gene: TRBV6-1; abundance: -; d_gene: -; len: 12; CDR3nt: TGTGCCATTCAGACACTTAACACTGAAGCTTTCTTT; CDR3aa: CAIQTLNTEAFF
j_gene: TRBJ2-2; v_gene: TRBV19; abundance: -; d_gene: -; len: 14; CDR3nt: TGTGCCAGTAGTATTCTTTCCGGAGCCGGGGAGCTGTTTTTT; CDR3aa: CASSILSGAGELFF
j_gene: TRBJ1-2; v_gene: TRBV4-1; abundance: few; d_gene: -; len: 14; CDR3nt: TGCGCCAGCAGCCAAGCCTCAGGGCCCTATGGCTACACCTTC; CDR3aa: CASSQASGPYGYTF
j_gene: TRBJ2-6; v_gene: TRBV15; abundance: -; d_gene: -; len: 19; CDR3nt: TGTGCCACCAGCAGAGATGGGCAAGGCAGGGGATCTGGGGCCAACGTCCTGACTTTC; CDR3aa: CATSRDGQGRGSGANVLTF
j_gene: TRBJ2-7; v_gene: TRBV7-9; abundance: once; d_gene: TRBD1; len: 15; CDR3nt: TGTGCCAGCAGCCACCGGGACAGGGTCTCCTACGAGCAGTACTTC; CDR3aa: CASSHRDRVSYEQYF
j_gene: TRBJ2-1; v_gene: TRBV19; abundance: -; d_gene: TRBD1; len: 12; CDR3nt: TGTGCCAGTCGGACAGGGGGAAATGAGCAGTTCTTC; CDR3aa: CASRTGGNEQFF
j_gene: TRBJ2-7; v_gene: TRBV11-2; abundance: -; d_gene: TRBD2; len: 15; CDR3nt: TGTGCCAGCAGCTTAGTAGGGACTAGAAGGGGCGAGCAGTACTTC; CDR3aa: CASSLVGTRRGEQYF
j_gene: TRBJ1-2; v_gene: TRBV27; abundance: few; d_gene: -; len: 13; CDR3nt: TGTGCCAGTGGACCAGGGGCAAACTATGGCTACACCTTC; CDR3aa: CASGPGANYGYTF
j_gene: TRBJ2-3; v_gene: TRBV2; abundance: -; d_gene: -; len: 16; CDR3nt: TGTGCCAGCAGTGTACTGAAACGGGTTGACACAGATACGCAGTATTTT; CDR3aa: CASSVLKRVDTDTQYF
j_gene: TRBJ1-5; v_gene: TRBV10-2; abundance: -; d_gene: -; len: 15; CDR3nt: TGCGCCAGCAGTGGGACAAGTGCAAGCAATCAGCCCCAGCATTTT; CDR3aa: CASSGTSASNQPQHF
j_gene: TRBJ1-3; v_gene: TRBV9; abundance: -; d_gene: TRBD1; len: 13; CDR3nt: TGTGCCAGCAAGGGGACAGCCGGAAACACCATATATTTT; CDR3aa: CASKGTAGNTIYF
j_gene: TRBJ2-2; v_gene: TRBV4-1; abundance: -; d_gene: TRBD1; len: 15; CDR3nt: TGCGCCAGCAGCCCCCGGGACAGGCTCACCGGGGAGCTGTTTTTT; CDR3aa: CASSPRDRLTGELFF
j_gene: TRBJ2-7; v_gene: TRBV9; abundance: -; d_gene: -; len: 13; CDR3nt: TGTGCCAGCAGCGTAGAAGGGGACTACGAGCAGTACTTC; CDR3aa: CASSVEGDYEQYF
j_gene: TRBJ2-7; v_gene: TRBV29-1; abundance: -; d_gene: -; len: 12; CDR3nt: TGCAGCGTTGAAGCAGGGTTATACGAGCAGTACTTC; CDR3aa: CSVEAGLYEQYF
j_gene: TRBJ2-1; v_gene: TRBV27; abundance: -; d_gene: TRBD1; len: 14; CDR3nt: TGTGCCACCGCGGACAGGGACGCCTACAATGAGCAGTTCTTC; CDR3aa: CATADRDAYNEQFF
j_gene: TRBJ2-7; v_gene: TRBV5-1; abundance: once; d_gene: TRBD2; len: 14; CDR3nt: TGCGCCAGCAACCCGGCTAGCGGGACTTACGAGCAGTACTTC; CDR3aa: CASNPASGTYEQYF
j_gene: TRBJ2-2; v_gene: TRBV13; abundance: -; d_gene: -; len: 15; CDR3nt: TGTGCCAGCAGCCCCGACCCTAGAAACACCGGGGAGCTGTTTTTT; CDR3aa: CASSPDPRNTGELFF